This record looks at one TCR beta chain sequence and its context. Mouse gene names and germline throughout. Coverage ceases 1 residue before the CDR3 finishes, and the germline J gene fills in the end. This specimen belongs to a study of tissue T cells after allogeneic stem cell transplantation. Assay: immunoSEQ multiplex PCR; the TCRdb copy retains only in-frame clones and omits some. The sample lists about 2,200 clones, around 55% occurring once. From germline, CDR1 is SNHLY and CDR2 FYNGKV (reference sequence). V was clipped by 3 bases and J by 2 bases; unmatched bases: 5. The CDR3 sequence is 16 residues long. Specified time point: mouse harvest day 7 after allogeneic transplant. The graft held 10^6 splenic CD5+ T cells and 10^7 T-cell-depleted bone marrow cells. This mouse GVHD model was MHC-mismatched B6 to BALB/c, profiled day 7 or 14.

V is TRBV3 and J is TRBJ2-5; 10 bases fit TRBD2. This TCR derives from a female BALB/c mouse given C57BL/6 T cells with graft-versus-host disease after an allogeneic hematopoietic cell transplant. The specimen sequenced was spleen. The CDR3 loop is CASSFWGGAGQDTQYF. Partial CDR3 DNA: TGTGCCAGCAGCTTCTGGGGGGGCGCGGGCCAAGACACCCAGTAC.